These 11 T cell receptor beta chains came from one sample sequenced in a study of read filtering for tumor transcriptome and immune sequencing. The library was built from about 370 ng RNA with molecular barcoded adaptors for alpha/delta and beta/gamma chains. TCRdb analysed the reads with MiXCR anew, one entry per CDR3 protein. The sample has roughly 38,000 distinct CDR3 sequences; around an eighth are singletons. Source material: a population of CD138-negative cells sorted from bone marrow. These receptor sequences come from a donor over 35 with multiple myeloma.

This clonotype was picked up many times. V usage is TRBV20-1 and J usage is TRBJ2-1; the D gene is possibly TRBD2 (5 bases). Germline V CDR1 and CDR2: DFQATT, SNEGSKA (reference sequence). Trimming stripped 3 bases from V and 7 bases from J, with 10 bases between. CDR3 size: 12 residues. The DNA of the CDR3 is TGCAGTGCTAGTCGTCGGGGAAATGAGCAGTTCTTC. This translates into CSASRRGNEQFF.

By frequency in the sample, this clonotype is medium-sized (0.01 to 0.1%). This sequence joins TRBV29-1 and TRBJ2-2; weak D call: TRBD2 (5 bases). The CDR3 contains 13 residues. V dropped 4 bases and J dropped 7 bases, with 13 bases sitting between them. Germline loops: CDR1 SQVTM, CDR2 ANQGSEA. DNA for the CDR3: TGCAGCGTTGGATTAAGTGCGGGCGGGGAGCTGTTTTTT. Translation gives CSVGLSAGGELFF.

This clonotype was observed many times. This chain uses TRBV2 with TRBJ2-3, with D hard to call. V shed 1 base and J shed 0 bases, with 5 bases lying between them. This CDR3 is built from 14 residues. Looked up from germline, CDR1 is SNHLY and CDR2 is FYNNEI. The CDR3 DNA follows: TGTGCCAGCAGTGAAGAGGACAGCACAGATACGCAGTATTTT. It codes for CASSEEDSTDTQYF.

The table lists this clonotype with many counts. The chain is built from TRBV29-1 and TRBJ2-4; TRBD1 might be the D (6 bases). V was shortened by 2 bases and J by 9 bases, with 14 bases between the two germline ends. The CDR3 loop spans 13 amino acids. Germline CDR1 reads SQVTM; CDR2 reads ANQGSEA. The CDR3 region is CSVEQGLKSIQYF. In nucleotides, the CDR3 is TGCAGCGTTGAACAGGGGCTAAAATCCATTCAGTACTTC. The whole variable domain, remainder taken from reference TRBV29-1 and TRBJ2-4, is SAVISQKPSRDICQRGTSLTIQCQVDSQVTMMFWYRQQPGQSLTLIATANQGSEATYESGFVIDKFPISRPNLTFSTLTVSNMSPEDSSIYLCSVEQGLKSIQYFGAGTRLSVL.

On this clonotype itself: The conserved phenylalanine or tryptophan is not found at the CDR3 terminus, so this likely reflects a read error. No DNA is shown, since the ends of the CDR3 on it are uncertain; the CDR3 is the one TCRdb lists. V usage is TRBV4-1 and J usage is TRBJ1-6; the table's D call of TRBD1 was not tested on the DNA. From its first to its last residue, the CDR3 has 17 amino acids. CDR1 MGHRA and CDR2 YSYEKL come from the germline V gene. CDR3 amino acids: CASSQDSGTGAFSPLHY.

This clonotype was observed at least ten times. The genes are TRBV6-5 and TRBJ2-7; a possible D gene is TRBD1 (7 bases). Germline CDR1 and CDR2: MNHEY and SVGAGI. This CDR3 region has 13 residues. Trimming removed 7 bases from V and 0 bases from J, with 10 bases in between. DNA of the CDR3: TGTGCCAGCACAGGGGGGACCTCCTACGAGCAGTACTTC. Its protein product is CASTGGTSYEQYF.

This chain links TRBV5-5 with TRBJ2-2; 13 bases match TRBD2. Germline values: CDR1 SGHKS, CDR2 YYEKEE (reference sequence). The CDR3 sequence is 17 residues long. Trimming took 5 bases from V and 5 from J; bases not matched to a gene: 9. CDR3 DNA: TGTGCCAGCAGTGCCCCCACTAGCGGGAGGGAGACCGGGGAGCTGTTTTTT. Amino acid sequence: CASSAPTSGRETGELFF.

This clonotype was observed at least ten times. The gene calls are TRBV24-1 and TRBJ2-7, with D possibly TRBD1 on 5 matching bases. Trimming pared 4 bases from V and 5 bases from J, leaving 14 bases between. Per the germline V gene, CDR1 is KGHDR and CDR2 is SFDVKD. The CDR3 has 14 amino acids. The CDR3 is CATSDPNRKNEQYF. CDR3 nucleotides: TGTGCCACCAGTGACCCCAACAGGAAAAACGAGCAGTACTTC.

Notes on this clonotype: This may be a read error, as it is one base from a much larger clone. V is TRBV7-2 and J is TRBJ2-1, with D maybe TRBD2 (5 bases). This CDR3 region has 16 residues. The germline V gene has CDR1 SGHTA and CDR2 FQGNSA. CDR3 DNA: TGTGCCGGCAGCCCCCTGAGAGGGAGTTCCTACAATGAGCAGTTCTTC. Its protein is CAGSPLRGSSYNEQFF.

This clonotype was detected ten times or more. Since a much larger clone is just one base distant, this may be a read error. V usage is TRBV7-9 and J usage is TRBJ2-1; 12 bases agree with TRBD2. This CDR3 contains 15 residues. Losses at the gene ends were 8 bases for V and 12 bases for J; bases not matched to a gene: 14. The germline V gene encodes CDR1 SEHNR and CDR2 FQNEAQ (reference sequence). DNA for the CDR3: TGTGCCAGCTTCGGACCGACTAGCGGGAGCGATGGGCAGTTCTTC. Its translation is CASFGPTSGSDGQFF.

This clonotype was seen at least ten times. The genes are TRBV18 and TRBJ1-4; D remains unclear. Germline CDR1 KGHSH, CDR2 LQKENI. The CDR3 length is 14 residues. The V and J ends lost 3 bases and 6 bases respectively, with 11 bases between them. The CDR3 region has the DNA TGTGCCAGCTCACCGAACCATGTGGATGAAAAACTGTTTTTT. Translating gives CASSPNHVDEKLFF.